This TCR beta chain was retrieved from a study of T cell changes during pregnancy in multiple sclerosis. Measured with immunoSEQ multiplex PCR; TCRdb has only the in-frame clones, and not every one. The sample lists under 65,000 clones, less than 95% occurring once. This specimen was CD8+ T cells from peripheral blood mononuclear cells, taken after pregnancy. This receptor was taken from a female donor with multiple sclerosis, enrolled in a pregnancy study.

The CDR3 DNA follows: TGTGCCAGCAGCTTGGACAGCACCAGCTATGGCTACACCTTC. The encoded protein is CASSLDSTSYGYTF. The chain employs TRBV5-6 and TRBJ1-2; D is undetermined. CDR1 is SGHDT, CDR2 YYEEEE, per germline. V was clipped by 0 bases and J by 4 bases, with 10 bases between them. The CDR3 contains 14 residues.